This T cell receptor beta chain was captured in a study of blood T cell repertoires in COVID-19. V dropped 5 bases and J dropped 0 bases, with 11 bases sitting between them. The CDR3 extends over 13 amino acids. In germline, CDR1 is SQVTM, CDR2 ANQGSEA. Method: immunoSEQ multiplex PCR; TCRdb's copy keeps in-frame clones and lacks some. Found here are approximately 9,200 clones, 86% of them singletons; the top ten hold over 7.5%. Sequencing was performed on peripheral blood. The gene calls are TRBV29-1 and TRBJ2-7; D may be TRBD1 (6 bases). The source of this sequence is a man between 60 and 70 years old with acute or convalescent COVID-19. CDR3 nucleotides: TGCAGCGTTACAGGGCTAATCTCCTACGAGCAGTACTTC. Protein: CSVTGLISYEQYF.